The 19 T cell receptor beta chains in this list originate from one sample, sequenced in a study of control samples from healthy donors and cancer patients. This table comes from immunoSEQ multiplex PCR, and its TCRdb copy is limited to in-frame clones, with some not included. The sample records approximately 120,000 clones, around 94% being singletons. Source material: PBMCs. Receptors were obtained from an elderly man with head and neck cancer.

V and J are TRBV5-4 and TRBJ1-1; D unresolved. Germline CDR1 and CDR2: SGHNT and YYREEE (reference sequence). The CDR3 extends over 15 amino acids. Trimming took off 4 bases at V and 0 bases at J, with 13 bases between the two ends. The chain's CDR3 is CASSGTVAMNTEAFF. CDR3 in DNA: TGTGCCAGCAGCGGAACAGTGGCGATGAACACTGAAGCTTTCTTT.

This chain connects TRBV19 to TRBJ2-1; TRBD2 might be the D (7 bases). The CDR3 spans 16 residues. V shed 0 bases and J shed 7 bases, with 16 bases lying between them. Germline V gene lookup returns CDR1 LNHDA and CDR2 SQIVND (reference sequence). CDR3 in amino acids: CASSIERGRQFNEQFF. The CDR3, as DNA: TGTGCCAGTAGTATAGAGCGGGGGCGACAATTTAATGAGCAGTTCTTC.

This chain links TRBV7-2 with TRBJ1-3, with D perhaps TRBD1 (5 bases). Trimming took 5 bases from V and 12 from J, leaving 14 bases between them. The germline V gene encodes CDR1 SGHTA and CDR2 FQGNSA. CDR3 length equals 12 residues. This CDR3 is CASSPVPGHIYF. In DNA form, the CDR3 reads TGTGCCAGCAGCCCCGTCCCAGGACACATATATTTT.

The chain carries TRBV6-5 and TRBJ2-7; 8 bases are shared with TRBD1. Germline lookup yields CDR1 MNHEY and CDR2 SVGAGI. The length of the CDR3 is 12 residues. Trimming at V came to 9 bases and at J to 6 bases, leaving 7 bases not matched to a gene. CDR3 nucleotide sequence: TGTGCCAGTAGGACAGGGAGGCTCGAGCAGTACTTC. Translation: CASRTGRLEQYF.

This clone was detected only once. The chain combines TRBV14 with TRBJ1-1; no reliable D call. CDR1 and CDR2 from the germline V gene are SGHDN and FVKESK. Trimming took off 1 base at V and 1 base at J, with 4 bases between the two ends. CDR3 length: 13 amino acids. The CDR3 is CASSQAGNTEAFF. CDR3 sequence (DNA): TGTGCCAGCAGCCAAGCGGGGAACACTGAAGCTTTCTTT.

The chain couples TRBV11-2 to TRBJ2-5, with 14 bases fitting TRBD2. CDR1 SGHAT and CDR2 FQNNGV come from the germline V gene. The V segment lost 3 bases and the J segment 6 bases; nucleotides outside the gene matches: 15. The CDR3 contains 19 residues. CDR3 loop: CASSLETGTSGSRRQTQYF. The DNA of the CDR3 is TGTGCCAGCAGCTTGGAAACCGGGACTAGCGGGAGTAGAAGGCAGACCCAGTACTTC.

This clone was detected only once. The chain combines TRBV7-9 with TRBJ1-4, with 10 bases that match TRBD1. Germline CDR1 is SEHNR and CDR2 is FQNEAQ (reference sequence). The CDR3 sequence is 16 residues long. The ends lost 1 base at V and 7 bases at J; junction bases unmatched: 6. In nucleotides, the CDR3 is TGTGCCAGCAGCTTAGAAGGGGACAGGGGCGGTGAAAAACTGTTTTTT. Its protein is CASSLEGDRGGEKLFF.

CDR3 in amino acids: CASGPRTLHYEQYF. The CDR3 DNA reads as TGTGCTAGTGGCCCGCGGACCTTACACTACGAGCAGTACTTC. This rearrangement joins TRBV12-5 to TRBJ2-7; D not resolved. V was shortened by 6 bases and J by 3 bases, with 15 bases between the two germline ends. This CDR3 contains 14 residues. The germline V gene has CDR1 LGHNT and CDR2 FRNRAP.

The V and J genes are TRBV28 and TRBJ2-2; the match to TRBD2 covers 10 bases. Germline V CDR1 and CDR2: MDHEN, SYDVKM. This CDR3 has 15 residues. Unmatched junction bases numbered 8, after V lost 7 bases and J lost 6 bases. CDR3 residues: CASTLAGVRAGELFF. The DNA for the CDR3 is TGTGCCAGCACGCTAGCGGGAGTTAGGGCCGGGGAGCTGTTTTTT.

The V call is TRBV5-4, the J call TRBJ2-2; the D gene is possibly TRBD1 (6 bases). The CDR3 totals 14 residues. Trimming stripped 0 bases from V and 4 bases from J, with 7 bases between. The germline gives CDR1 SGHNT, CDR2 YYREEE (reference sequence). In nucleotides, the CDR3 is TGTGCCAGCAGCTTGGTACAGGGCACCGGGGAGCTGTTTTTT. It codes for CASSLVQGTGELFF.

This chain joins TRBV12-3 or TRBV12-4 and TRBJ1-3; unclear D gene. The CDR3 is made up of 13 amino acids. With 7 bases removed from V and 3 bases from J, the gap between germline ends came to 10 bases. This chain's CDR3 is CASNLGGGNTIYF. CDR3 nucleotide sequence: TGTGCCAGCAACTTAGGAGGTGGAAACACCATATATTTT.

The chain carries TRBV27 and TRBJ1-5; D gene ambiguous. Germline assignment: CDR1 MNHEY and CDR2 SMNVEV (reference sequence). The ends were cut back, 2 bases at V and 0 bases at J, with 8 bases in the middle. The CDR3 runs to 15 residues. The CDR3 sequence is CASSLEGYSNQPQHF. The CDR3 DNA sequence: TGTGCCAGCAGTTTAGAGGGATATAGCAATCAGCCCCAGCATTTT.

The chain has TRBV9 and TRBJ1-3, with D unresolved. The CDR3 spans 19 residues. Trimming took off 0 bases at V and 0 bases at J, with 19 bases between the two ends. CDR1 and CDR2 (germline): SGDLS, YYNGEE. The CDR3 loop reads CASSVGRGIVSSSGNTIYF. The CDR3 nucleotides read TGTGCCAGCAGCGTAGGTCGCGGCATAGTTTCGAGCTCTGGAAACACCATATATTTT.

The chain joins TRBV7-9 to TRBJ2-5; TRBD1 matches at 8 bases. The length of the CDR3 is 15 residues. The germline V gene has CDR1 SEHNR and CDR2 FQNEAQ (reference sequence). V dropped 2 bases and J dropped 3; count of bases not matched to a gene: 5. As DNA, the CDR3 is TGTGCCAGCAGCTTATCGGGACAGGCCGAAGAGACCCAGTACTTC. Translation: CASSLSGQAEETQYF.

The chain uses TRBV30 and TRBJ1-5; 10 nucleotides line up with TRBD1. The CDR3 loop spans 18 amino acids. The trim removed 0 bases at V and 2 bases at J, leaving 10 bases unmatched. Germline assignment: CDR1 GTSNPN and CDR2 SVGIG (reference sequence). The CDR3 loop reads CAWSVRDRGVGGNQPQHF. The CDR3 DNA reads TGTGCCTGGAGTGTACGGGACAGGGGAGTGGGTGGCAATCAGCCCCAGCATTTT.

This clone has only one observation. The CDR3 region has the DNA TGTGCCAGTAGTAGGGGGGATGGTTGGACTGAAGCTTTCTTT. This sequence encodes CASSRGDGWTEAFF. This chain links TRBV19 with TRBJ1-1, with D possibly being TRBD1 (5 bases). The V gene lost 4 bases and the J gene lost 5 bases, with 14 bases spanning the gap. Germline CDR1 reads LNHDA; CDR2 reads SQIVND (reference sequence). The CDR3 extends over 14 amino acids.

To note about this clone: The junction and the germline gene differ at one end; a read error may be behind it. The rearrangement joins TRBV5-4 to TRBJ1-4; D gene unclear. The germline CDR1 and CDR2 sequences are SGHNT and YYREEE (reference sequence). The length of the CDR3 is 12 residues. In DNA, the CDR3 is TGTGCCAGCTCCGGCCAGGTGGGGAAGGCCTCTTTT. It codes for CASSGQVGKASF.

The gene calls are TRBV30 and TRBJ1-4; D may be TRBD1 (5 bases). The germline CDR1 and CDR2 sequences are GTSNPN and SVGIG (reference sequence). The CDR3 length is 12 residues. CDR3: CAGDGRDEKLFF. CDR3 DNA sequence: TGTGCTGGGGACGGTCGGGATGAAAAACTGTTTTTT.

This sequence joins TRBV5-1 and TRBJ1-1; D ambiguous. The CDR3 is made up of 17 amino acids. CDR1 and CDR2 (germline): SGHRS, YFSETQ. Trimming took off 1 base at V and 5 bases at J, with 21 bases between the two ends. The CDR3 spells CASSLTNPGPVGTEAFF. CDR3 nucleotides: TGCGCCAGCAGCTTGACTAATCCCGGGCCAGTTGGGACTGAAGCTTTCTTT. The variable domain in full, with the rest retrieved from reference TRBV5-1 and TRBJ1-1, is KAGVTQTPRYLIKTRGQQVTLSCSPISGHRSVSWYQQTPGQGLQFLFEYFSETQRNKGNFPGRFSGRQFSNSRSEMNVSTLELGDSALYLCASSLTNPGPVGTEAFFGQGTRLTVV.